Listed below are T cell receptor beta chains from one sample, sequenced in a study of shared clonotypes between healthy human individuals. TCRdb's copy holds only in-frame clones and misses some; the assay was immunoSEQ multiplex PCR. This table holds about 2.3 million clones, under 95% found once. Sequencing was done on a sample of naive CD4+ T cells from PBMCs. The receptors here all came from a man aged 18 to 30 in good health. Some clones in this sample may be carry-over from other donors' samples. Each CDR3 is given with its conserved first and last residue. The D gene is left open where the match is weak. Clone size, where shown, is once, few, many, or a class for clones that have expanded.

V,D,size,J,DNA,CDR3
TRBV5-5,NA,NA,TRBJ1-4,TGTGCCAGCAGCTTTGGGCCGAGTAATGAAAAACTGTTTTTT,CASSFGPSNEKLFF
TRBV6-5,NA,once,TRBJ2-7,TGTGCCAGCAGTTACCCGGGTCCTACCTACGAGCAGTACTTC,CASSYPGPTYEQYF
TRBV29-1,NA,NA,TRBJ2-1,TGCAGCGTCGCTGACAGCTACAATGAGCAGTTCTTC,CSVADSYNEQFF
TRBV7-9,TRBD1,NA,TRBJ1-2,TGTGCCAGCAGCGTGGGACAGGACTATGGCTACACCTTC,CASSVGQDYGYTF
TRBV2,NA,NA,TRBJ2-5,TGTGCCAGCAGTGCCAGGGAGGAGACCCAGTACTTC,CASSAREETQYF
TRBV4-1,NA,NA,TRBJ2-1,TGCGCCAGCAGCCAGCTCCGAGGGGGGAGCTCCTACAATGAGCAGTTCTTC,CASSQLRGGSSYNEQFF
TRBV30,NA,NA,TRBJ2-2,TGTGCCTGGAGACCTGGGAACACCGGGGAGCTGTTTTTT,CAWRPGNTGELFF
TRBV10-3,NA,NA,TRBJ2-7,TGTGCCATTAAGGCGGGGATCCTGCACGAGCAGTACTTC,CAIKAGILHEQYF
TRBV11-2,TRBD1,NA,TRBJ2-3,TGTGCCAGCAGCACCGGACAGGGAACAGATACGCAGTATTTT,CASSTGQGTDTQYF
TRBV7-6,NA,NA,TRBJ2-1,TGTGCCAGCAGCTTAGCCAGGGGGGCGGGCTACAATGAGCAGTTCTTC,CASSLARGAGYNEQFF
TRBV10-3,NA,NA,TRBJ1-1,TGTGCCATCAGCCTCGGGGACACCTCTATGAACACTGAAGCTTTCTTT,CAISLGDTSMNTEAFF
TRBV4-2,NA,NA,TRBJ1-5,TGTGCCAGCAGCCAAGATCCGGCGGGCAATCAGCCCCAGCATTTT,CASSQDPAGNQPQHF
TRBV18,TRBD1,NA,TRBJ1-5,TGTGCCAGCTCACCACCCGGGACAGGGGACAATCAGCCCCAGCATTTT,CASSPPGTGDNQPQHF
TRBV5-4,TRBD1,few,TRBJ2-7,TGTGCCAGCAGCCAGGGAAGGACAGGGTCCTACGAGCAGTACTTC,CASSQGRTGSYEQYF
TRBV7-3,TRBD1,NA,TRBJ1-1,TGTGCCAGCAGCTTCAGGGGGCCAGAGACTGAAGCTTTCTTT,CASSFRGPETEAFF
TRBV21-1,NA,NA,TRBJ2-7,TGTGCCAGCAGCAAAGATACCGGGAAAATGGGGCATCTCGAGCAGTACTTC,CASSKDTGKMGHLEQYF
TRBV11-3,NA,once,TRBJ2-3,TGTGCCAGCAGCGGGACCGGGACCCCACAGTATTTT,CASSGTGTPQYF
TRBV28,NA,NA,TRBJ1-6,TGTGCCAGCAGTTTGGAGGGGGGAAATAGAGCCCTCCACTTT,CASSLEGGNRALHF
TRBV27,NA,NA,TRBJ2-6,TGTGCCAGCAGTTTTCAGTACAGGGACTCTGGGGCCAACGTCCTGACTTTC,CASSFQYRDSGANVLTF
TRBV6-6,TRBD1,NA,TRBJ2-7,TGTGCCAGCAGTTATTCCGGACAGGGGGCGTCCCGAGAGCAGTACTTC,CASSYSGQGASREQYF
TRBV18,NA,NA,TRBJ1-4,TGTGCCAGCTCACCCCGCGGCGGTAGTGAAAAACTGTTTTTT,CASSPRGGSEKLFF
TRBV5-4,TRBD1,NA,TRBJ1-1,TGTGCCAGCAGCTTCCGGACAGGGATGGTGAACACTGAAGCTTTCTTT,CASSFRTGMVNTEAFF
TRBV28,TRBD2,NA,TRBJ2-7,TGTGCCAGCAGTTTCAAAGCGGGAGTCTACGAGCAGTACTTC,CASSFKAGVYEQYF
TRBV28,NA,NA,TRBJ1-2,TGTGCCAGCAGTTTTCCCCCCTCCGCCGGGGTCACCTTC,CASSFPPSAGVTF
TRBV6-5,NA,NA,TRBJ2-7,TGTGCCAGCAGTTACTTGGGCTCGGTGGGGGAGCAGTACTTC,CASSYLGSVGEQYF
TRBV7-2,NA,NA,TRBJ1-5,TGTGCCAGCAGCTTCTCTGCGCGCAATCAGCCCCAGCATTTT,CASSFSARNQPQHF
TRBV9,NA,NA,TRBJ2-1,TGTGCCAGCAGCGAGATCCCTTACAGGGAGGCCTACAATGAGCAGTTCTTC,CASSEIPYREAYNEQFF
TRBV27,NA,NA,TRBJ1-4,TGTGCCAGCAAACAGAGAATTAATGAAAAACTGTTTTTT,CASKQRINEKLFF
TRBV5-4,TRBD1,NA,TRBJ2-5,TGTGCCAGCTCTTCCTTGACAGGGGCTATCGAAGAGACCCAGTACTTC,CASSSLTGAIEETQYF
TRBV21-1,NA,once,TRBJ2-7,TGTGCCAGCAGCAAAGCCACAGGGACCCACGAGCAGTACTTC,CASSKATGTHEQYF
TRBV7-2,NA,NA,TRBJ2-6,TGTGCCAGCAGCGGGGGGATGGGCTCTGGGGCCAACGTCCTGACTTTC,CASSGGMGSGANVLTF
TRBV19,TRBD1,NA,TRBJ1-5,TGTGCCAGTAGCGGCGCACAGGGGGCTGGGAATCAGCCCCAGCATTTT,CASSGAQGAGNQPQHF
TRBV10-1,NA,NA,TRBJ2-6,TGCGCCAGCAGTGAGTCCCCTGTTTTTGGCAGGGAAGACTCTGGGGCCAACGTCCTGACTTTC,CASSESPVFGREDSGANVLTF
TRBV2,NA,once,TRBJ1-1,TGTGCCAGCAGGGTTCCGGGACCTCGGACCAACCCTGAAGCTTTCTTT,CASRVPGPRTNPEAFF
TRBV9,TRBD1,few,TRBJ2-1,TGTGCCAGCAGCGCCGGGACAGGTCACAATGAGCAGTTCTTC,CASSAGTGHNEQFF
TRBV21-1,NA,NA,TRBJ2-1,TGTGCCAGCAGCGAAAGGACTAGCGGGAGGGCAACTTACAATGAGCAGTTCTTC,CASSERTSGRATYNEQFF
TRBV7-9,NA,once,TRBJ2-5,TGTGCCAGCAGCCAACTCATTACGGGACGCTGGGTGGGAGAGACCCAGTACTTC,CASSQLITGRWVGETQYF
TRBV7-9,TRBD2,NA,TRBJ2-1,TGTGCCATCAGAGCGGGAGTATCCTACAATGAGCAGTTCTTC,CAIRAGVSYNEQFF
TRBV5-1,TRBD1,NA,TRBJ1-1,TGCGCCAGCAGCTGGCAGGGGGCCAAGGGCACTGAAGCTTTCTTT,CASSWQGAKGTEAFF
TRBV2,TRBD2,NA,TRBJ2-1,TGTGCCAGCAGAGGTAGACTAGCGGGAAGTTACAATGAGCAGTTCTTC,CASRGRLAGSYNEQFF
TRBV28,NA,NA,TRBJ2-1,TGTGCCAGCATATCGACCGACTCTATTCTCTACAATGAGCAGTTCTTC,CASISTDSILYNEQFF